This paragraph reports one TCR beta chain. Trimming shortened V by 3 bases and J by 3 bases, and 18 bases separated the two germline ends. The CDR3 is 17 residues long. From germline, CDR1 is MGHDK and CDR2 SYGVNS. A deep-level run was used for the assay. It was 150 to 250 ng DNA, approximately 30,000 T cell genomes, that sorted-subset replicate PCRs used. Sequencing used immunoSEQ multiplex PCR; TCRdb keeps in-frame clones, though not all of them. This table has a few million clones, approximately 92% appearing once. The data derive from a study of shared clonotypes between healthy human individuals. The TCR originated in a man aged 18-30 years in good health. The sequencing sample was made of naive CD4+ T cells sorted from blood. The sample's subset: CD45RA+ positively selected. The chain links TRBV25-1 to TRBJ2-1, with a tentative D call TRBD2 (6 bases). CDR3 loop: CASSDTLERGGYNEQFF. CDR3 nucleotides: TGTGCCAGCAGTGACACCCTGGAAAGGGGAGGCTACAATGAGCAGTTCTTC.